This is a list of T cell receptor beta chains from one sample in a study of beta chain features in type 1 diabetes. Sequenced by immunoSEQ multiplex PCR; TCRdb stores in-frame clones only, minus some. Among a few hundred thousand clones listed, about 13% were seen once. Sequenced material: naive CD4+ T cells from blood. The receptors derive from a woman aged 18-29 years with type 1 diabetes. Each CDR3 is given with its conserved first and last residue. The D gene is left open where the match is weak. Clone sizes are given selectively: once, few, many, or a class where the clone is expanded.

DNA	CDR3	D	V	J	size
TGTGCCAGCAGCTCCGACGGGGACCAAGAGACCCAGTACTTC	CASSSDGDQETQYF	-	TRBV7-2	TRBJ2-5	few
TGTGCCTGGGCGTCGGGGACAGGGAAAGGTACCCAGTACTTC	CAWASGTGKGTQYF	TRBD1	TRBV30	TRBJ2-5	few
TGTGCCAGCAGCTTGGGAATGATGCGGAATGAGCAGTTCTTC	CASSLGMMRNEQFF	-	TRBV5-6	TRBJ2-1	few
TGTGCCAGCAGGCCCCTACAGGGCAACACTGAAGCTTTCTTT	CASRPLQGNTEAFF	-	TRBV28	TRBJ1-1	few
TGTGCCAGCAGCCCCAACACAGATACGCAGTATTTT	CASSPNTDTQYF	-	TRBV11-2	TRBJ2-3	-
TGTGCCAGCAGCCCCGGGAGGGGGTCACCATCTGGGGCCAACGTCCTGACTTTC	CASSPGRGSPSGANVLTF	TRBD2	TRBV7-9	TRBJ2-6	few
TGTGCCAGCAGGTTGACAACAGGGGGGTCGAACACTGAAGCTTTCTTT	CASRLTTGGSNTEAFF	TRBD1	TRBV28	TRBJ1-1	few
TGTGCCAGTAGTATAGCCCCCGGACTAGCCATCTACAATGAGCAGTTCTTC	CASSIAPGLAIYNEQFF	TRBD2	TRBV19	TRBJ2-1	few
TGTGCCAGCAGGCCGGGAGTCGAAATCTACGAGCAGTACTTC	CASRPGVEIYEQYF	-	TRBV6-5	TRBJ2-7	-
TGTGCCTGGGGGACTAGCGTAGGGCGCCAGTACTTC	CAWGTSVGRQYF	TRBD2	TRBV30	TRBJ2-5	-
TGTGCCAGTCGGCGGGTAGGAAATAGCAATCAGCCCCAGCATTTT	CASRRVGNSNQPQHF	-	TRBV19	TRBJ1-5	-
TGTGCCACCTCCGTCCTGAGGCGAGGTACGGATGAGCAGTTCTTC	CATSVLRRGTDEQFF	-	TRBV10-3	TRBJ2-1	once
TGTGCCTGGAGTGCCGGACAGGGAGTAACTAATGAAAAACTGTTTTTT	CAWSAGQGVTNEKLFF	TRBD1	TRBV30	TRBJ1-4	-
TGCAGCGTTGTTCTAGCCCAAAACATTCAGTACTTC	CSVVLAQNIQYF	-	TRBV29-1	TRBJ2-4	-
TGCGCCAGCAGCTTGGAACTATCCACAGATACGCAGTATTTT	CASSLELSTDTQYF	-	TRBV5-1	TRBJ2-3	-
TGCGCCAGCAGCCTCCAGGGGGTCCAGAACACCGGGGAGCTGTTTTTT	CASSLQGVQNTGELFF	TRBD1	TRBV5-1	TRBJ2-2	once
TGTGCCACCTGGGGGGTCGGAGAGACCCAGTACTTC	CATWGVGETQYF	-	TRBV19	TRBJ2-5	-
TGTGCCAGCTCACCACCAAATGGACAGGGCAATCAGCCCCAGCATTTT	CASSPPNGQGNQPQHF	TRBD1	TRBV18	TRBJ1-5	once
TGCAGTGCGTACGACAGGGGGCAAGCTTTCTTT	CSAYDRGQAFF	TRBD1	TRBV20-1	TRBJ1-1	-
TGTGCCAGCAGTTTCCGTGTCCTCGGTCAGCCCCAGCATTTT	CASSFRVLGQPQHF	-	TRBV28	TRBJ1-5	-
TGTGCCTGGAGTGTACGTCTTTATTTGGGACAGGGGAGCTCCTACGAGCAGTACTTC	CAWSVRLYLGQGSSYEQYF	TRBD1	TRBV30	TRBJ2-7	-
TGTGCCAGCAGCCCGGGACAGTTGTACAATGAGCAGTTCTTC	CASSPGQLYNEQFF	TRBD1	TRBV7-3	TRBJ2-1	-
TGTGCCAGCAGTTACCAACAGGGGGCGGCTAATGAAAAACTGTTTTTT	CASSYQQGAANEKLFF	TRBD1	TRBV6-5	TRBJ1-4	-
TGTGCCAGTGGAACAGCAGGGACTGGGGCCAACGTCCTGACTTTC	CASGTAGTGANVLTF	-	TRBV19	TRBJ2-6	-
TGCAGCGTTGGCGGTAGCTCCTACAATGAGCAGTTCTTC	CSVGGSSYNEQFF	-	TRBV29-1	TRBJ2-1	-
TGTGCCAGCAGCGGAACCGGGACAGGGGACAATGAGCAGTTCTTC	CASSGTGTGDNEQFF	TRBD1	TRBV9	TRBJ2-1	-
TGTGCCAGCAGCCCAGCGGGAGGGCCTATCTATGAGCAGTTCTTC	CASSPAGGPIYEQFF	TRBD2	TRBV28	TRBJ2-1	-
TGTGCCAGCAGTTTATTGAGCTCAGATACGCAGTATTTT	CASSLLSSDTQYF	-	TRBV28	TRBJ2-3	-
TGTGCCAGCAGCCCCCCAGGGGGCGGCCAAGAGACCCAGTACTTC	CASSPPGGGQETQYF	TRBD1	TRBV7-9	TRBJ2-5	-
TGCGCCAGCAGTCAATGGGCAGGGGGGACCGTCGGCAAAAACATTCAGTACTTC	CASSQWAGGTVGKNIQYF	-	TRBV23-1	TRBJ2-4	-
TGTGCCAGTAGTATAGTGGTTAGTAGCAATCAGCCCCAGCATTTT	CASSIVVSSNQPQHF	-	TRBV19	TRBJ1-5	-
TGCGCCAGCAGCCAAGGAACTTCTTTCTACAATGAGCAGTTCTTC	CASSQGTSFYNEQFF	-	TRBV4-1	TRBJ2-1	few
TGTGCCAGCAAACGAGACAGAAATCAGCCCCAGCATTTT	CASKRDRNQPQHF	-	TRBV6-1	TRBJ1-5	-
TGTGCCAGCCACCGACAGAGTAATAGCAATCAGCCCCAGCATTTT	CASHRQSNSNQPQHF	-	TRBV2	TRBJ1-5	few
TGTGCCAGCAGAACAGGGGGATTTAACTATGGCTACACCTTC	CASRTGGFNYGYTF	TRBD1	TRBV2	TRBJ1-2	-
TGTGCCAGCAGTCCAGACGGAGAGATACTCTACGAGCAGTACTTC	CASSPDGEILYEQYF	-	TRBV27	TRBJ2-7	-
TGTGCCAGCAGCTCCCCAACCCGAGCGGATCCAGGCAATGAGCAGTTCTTC	CASSSPTRADPGNEQFF	-	TRBV9	TRBJ2-1	-
TGTGCCTGGAGTGGTTGGACAGGGGATCAGCCCCAGCATTTT	CAWSGWTGDQPQHF	TRBD1	TRBV30	TRBJ1-5	few
TGCGCCAGCAGCCAAGATGGATGGCAGGGTGAACAGCCCCAGCATTTT	CASSQDGWQGEQPQHF	-	TRBV4-1	TRBJ1-5	-
TGTGCCAGCAGCCAACCACAGAAAAACACCGGGGAGCTGTTTTTT	CASSQPQKNTGELFF	-	TRBV25-1	TRBJ2-2	-
TGCGCCAGCAGCACGACAGACTTAAACACCGGGGAGCTGTTTTTT	CASSTTDLNTGELFF	-	TRBV5-1	TRBJ2-2	few
TGTGCCAGCAGCTTAGATGTTTGGGGAGGTGGAGATACGCAGTATTTT	CASSLDVWGGGDTQYF	-	TRBV11-2	TRBJ2-3	-
TGTGCCAGCAGCCAAGACTGGCTAGCCCATGAGCAGTTCTTC	CASSQDWLAHEQFF	-	TRBV14	TRBJ2-1	-
TGTGCCAGCAGCTTGTCGGACATCAAGACCCAGTACTTC	CASSLSDIKTQYF	-	TRBV7-2	TRBJ2-5	few
TGTGCCAGTAGTTCCATGACAGCCCAAGAGACCCAGTACTTC	CASSSMTAQETQYF	-	TRBV19	TRBJ2-5	few
TGTGCCAGCCGATCTAGCGGGGGGAACATTCAGTACTTC	CASRSSGGNIQYF	TRBD2	TRBV7-2	TRBJ2-4	-
TGTGCCTGGAGTGTACAGGGGGCGGCTGAAGCTTTCTTT	CAWSVQGAAEAFF	TRBD1	TRBV30	TRBJ1-1	-
TGTGCCAGCAGCTTGGGACTAGCGGGTGTACACAATGAGCAGTTCTTC	CASSLGLAGVHNEQFF	TRBD2	TRBV11-3	TRBJ2-1	few
TGTGCCAGCAGCCCCGCTGGGGGAGGACGACTTACCTACGAGCAGTACTTC	CASSPAGGGRLTYEQYF	-	TRBV5-4	TRBJ2-7	few
TGTGCCATCAGAACGGGAGGGCCAGGAACCTACAATGAGCAGTTCTTC	CAIRTGGPGTYNEQFF	TRBD2	TRBV10-3	TRBJ2-1	-
TGCAGCGCCGGGGGGGGTAGCAATCAGCCCCAGCATTTT	CSAGGGSNQPQHF	-	TRBV29-1	TRBJ1-5	-